The TCR beta chain under discussion was sequenced for a study of CD4+ T cells in melanoma. Study results and caveats: A reported correlation linked neoantigen-specific CD4+ T cells to CD8+, macrophage and B cell function. Neoantigen-specific CD4+ T cells in melanoma reportedly had diverse differentiation states.

Note on this clone: Its antigen remains unidentified.

Germline lookup yields CDR1 MNHEY and CDR2 SVGAGI. Trimming removed 2 bases at V and 3 bases at J, with 8 bases between. The CDR3 contains 13 residues. Assay: immunoSEQ multiplex PCR; the TCRdb copy retains only in-frame clones and omits some. The table lists 4,500 to 6,500 clones, 64% of them singletons. The material sequenced was cells from a culture (not recorded whether cultured in vitro). This receptor was taken from a human donor with melanoma. The chain uses TRBV6-5 and TRBJ2-7; no clear D. The CDR3 is CASSYGVFYEQYF. CDR3 bases: TGTGCCAGCAGTTACGGGGTTTTCTACGAGCAGTACTTC.